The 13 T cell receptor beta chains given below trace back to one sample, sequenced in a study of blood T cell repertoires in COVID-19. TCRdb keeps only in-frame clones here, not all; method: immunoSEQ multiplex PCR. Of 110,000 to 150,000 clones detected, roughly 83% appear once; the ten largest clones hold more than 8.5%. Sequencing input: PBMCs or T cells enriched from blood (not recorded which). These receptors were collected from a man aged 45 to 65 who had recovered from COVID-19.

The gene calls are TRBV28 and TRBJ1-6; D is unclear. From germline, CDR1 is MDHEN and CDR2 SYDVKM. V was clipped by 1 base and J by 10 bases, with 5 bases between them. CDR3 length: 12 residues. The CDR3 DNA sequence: TGTGCCAGCAGTTTATTCTCCTCACCCCTCCACTTT. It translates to CASSLFSSPLHF.

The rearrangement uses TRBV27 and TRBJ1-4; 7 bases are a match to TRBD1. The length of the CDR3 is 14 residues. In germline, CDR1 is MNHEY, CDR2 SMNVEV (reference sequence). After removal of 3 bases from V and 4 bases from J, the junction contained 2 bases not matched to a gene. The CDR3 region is CASSFGTDNEKLFF. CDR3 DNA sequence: TGTGCCAGCAGTTTCGGGACAGATAATGAAAAACTGTTTTTT.

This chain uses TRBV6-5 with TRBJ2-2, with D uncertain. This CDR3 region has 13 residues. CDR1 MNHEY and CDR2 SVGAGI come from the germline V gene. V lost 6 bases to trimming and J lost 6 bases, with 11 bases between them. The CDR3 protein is CASSPLIAGELFF. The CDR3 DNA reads TGTGCCAGCAGCCCCCTGATAGCCGGGGAGCTGTTTTTT.

Here the CDR3 reads CASTFTEAFF. The CDR3 bases are TGTGCCAGCACTTTCACTGAAGCTTTCTTT. The rearrangement uses TRBV6-5 and TRBJ1-1; D gene unclear. Trimming took 7 bases from V and 4 from J, leaving 4 bases between them. The CDR3 loop spans 10 amino acids. The germline CDR1 and CDR2 sequences are MNHEY and SVGAGI.

In nucleotides, the CDR3 is TGTGCCTGGAGTGTTGGCGGCAGCTCCTACGAGCAGTACTTC. Translating gives CAWSVGGSSYEQYF. The rearrangement joins TRBV30 to TRBJ2-7; D is unresolved. The V and J ends lost 0 bases and 0 bases respectively, with 9 bases between them. This CDR3 is built from 14 residues. The germline gives CDR1 GTSNPN, CDR2 SVGIG (reference sequence). Full variable domain (missing parts from reference TRBV30 and TRBJ2-7): SQTIHQWPATLVQPVGSPLSLECTVEGTSNPNLYWYRQAAGRGLQLLFYSVGIGQISSEVPQNLSASRPQDRQFILSSKKLLLSDSGFYLCAWSVGGSSYEQYFGPGTRLTVT.

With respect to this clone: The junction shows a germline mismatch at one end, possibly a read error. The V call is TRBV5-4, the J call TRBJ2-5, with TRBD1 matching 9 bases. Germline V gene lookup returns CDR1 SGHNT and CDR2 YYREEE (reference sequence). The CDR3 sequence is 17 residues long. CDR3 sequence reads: CASSPTGPGDRVMPGHF. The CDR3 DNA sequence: TGTGCCAGCAGCCCCACCGGGCCAGGGGACAGGGTAATGCCCGGGCACTTC.

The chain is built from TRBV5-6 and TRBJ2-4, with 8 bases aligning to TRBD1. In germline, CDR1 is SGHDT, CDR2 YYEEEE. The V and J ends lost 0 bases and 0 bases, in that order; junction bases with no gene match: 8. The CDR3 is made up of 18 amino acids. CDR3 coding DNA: TGTGCCAGCAGCTTGGGGGACAGGAGATTACTAGCCAAAAACATTCAGTACTTC. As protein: CASSLGDRRLLAKNIQYF.

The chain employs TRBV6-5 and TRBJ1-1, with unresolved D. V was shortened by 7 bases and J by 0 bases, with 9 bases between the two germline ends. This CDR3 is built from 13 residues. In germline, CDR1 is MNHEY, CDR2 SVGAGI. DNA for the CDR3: TGTGCCAGCATTCCGGGGTTGAACACTGAAGCTTTCTTT. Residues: CASIPGLNTEAFF.

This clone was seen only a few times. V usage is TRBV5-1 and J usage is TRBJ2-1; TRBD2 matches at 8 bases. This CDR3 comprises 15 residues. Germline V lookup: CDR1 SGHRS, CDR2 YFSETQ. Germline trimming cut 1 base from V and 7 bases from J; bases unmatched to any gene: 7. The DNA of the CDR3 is TGCGCCAGCAGCTTGTCTCGGGGGGGCCCAAATGAGCAGTTCTTC. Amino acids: CASSLSRGGPNEQFF.

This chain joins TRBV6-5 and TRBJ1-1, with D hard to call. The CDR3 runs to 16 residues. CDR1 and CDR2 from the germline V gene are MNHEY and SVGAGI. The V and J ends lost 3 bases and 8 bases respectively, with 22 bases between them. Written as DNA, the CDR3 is TGTGCCAGCAGTTATTCCGGGAGTGGAATCCCTTTCGAAGCTTTCTTT. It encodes CASSYSGSGIPFEAFF.

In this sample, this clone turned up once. The DNA for the CDR3 is TGTGCCAGCAGCCAGGGGGCTGCAACTAATGAAAAACTGTTTTTT. Translating it yields CASSQGAATNEKLFF. This chain connects TRBV3-1 (or the pseudogene TRBV3-2) to TRBJ1-4, with D perhaps matching TRBD1 (6 bases). The V and J ends lost 3 bases and 0 bases respectively, with 8 bases between them. The germline CDR1 and CDR2 sequences are LGHDT and YNNKEL (reference sequence). CDR3 length: 15 residues.

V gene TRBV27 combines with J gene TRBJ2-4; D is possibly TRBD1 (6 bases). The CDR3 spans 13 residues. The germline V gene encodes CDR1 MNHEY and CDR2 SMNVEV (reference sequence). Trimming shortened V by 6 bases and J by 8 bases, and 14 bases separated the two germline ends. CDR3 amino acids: CASSRGALDIQYF. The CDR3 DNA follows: TGTGCCAGCAGCAGGGGCGCGTTAGACATTCAGTACTTC.

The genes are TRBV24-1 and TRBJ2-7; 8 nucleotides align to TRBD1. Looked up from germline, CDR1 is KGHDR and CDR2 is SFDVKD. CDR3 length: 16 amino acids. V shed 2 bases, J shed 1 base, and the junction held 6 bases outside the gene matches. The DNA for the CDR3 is TGTGCCACCAGTGATTACGCAAGGACAGGGTCCTACGAGCAGTACTTC. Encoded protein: CATSDYARTGSYEQYF.